This T cell receptor beta chain stems from a study of blood T cell repertoires in COVID-19. Study background: Sample material is recorded as cDNA or gDNA derived from T cells, B-cell-depleted T cells, or PBMCs.

Sequencing used immunoSEQ multiplex PCR; TCRdb keeps in-frame clones, though not all of them. This sample has about 170,000 clones; more than 85% occur once, and the top ten carry 5.5% to 8.5%. The CDR3 consists of 16 residues. Germline assignment: CDR1 SEHNR and CDR2 FQNEAQ (reference sequence). Trimming cost V 2 bases and J 3 bases; bases outside gene matches: 6. Cohort placement rested on clinical history that participants reported themselves. Donors in Cohort 3 who had recovered were those with two negative PCRs, healthcare professional clearance, or resolution of their symptoms. Sequenced input: PBMCs or T cells enriched from blood (not recorded which). The origin of this receptor is a woman in her fifties or sixties who had recovered from COVID-19. This chain joins TRBV7-9 and TRBJ2-5; 10 positions match TRBD1. The CDR3 nucleotides are TGTGCCAGCAGCTTACCCCGGGACAGGGGTAAAGAGACCCAGTACTTC. It specifies CASSLPRDRGKETQYF.